The 8 T cell receptor beta chains presented below share a single source sample, sequenced in a study of blood T cell repertoires in COVID-19. Here immunoSEQ multiplex PCR was the method, and the copy in TCRdb shows in-frame clones only, minus some. The table records just under 250,000 clones, approximately 84% of them present only once. Input material: peripheral blood. The receptors shown here come from a woman in her 30s who had recovered from COVID-19.

V gene TRBV5-4 combines with J gene TRBJ1-2, with a possible D match to TRBD1 (6 bases). This CDR3 is 15 amino acids long. Trimming removed 4 bases from V and 10 bases from J, with 23 bases in between. CDR1 and CDR2 (germline): SGHNT, YYREEE (reference sequence). For the CDR3, the DNA is TGTGCCAGCAGCCTCAAGGACAGACCTCTCCTTTTCTACACCTTC. Protein sequence: CASSLKDRPLLFYTF.

The chain joins TRBV9 to TRBJ2-3; TRBD2 matches 9 bases. CDR1 is SGDLS and CDR2 is YYNGEE in the germline V gene. V trimming: 0 bases; J trimming: 6 bases; junction bases outside the gene matches: 5. This CDR3 has 15 amino acids. The CDR3 coding sequence is TGTGCCAGCAGCGTAGCGCCTAGCGGGGCCGATACGCAGTATTTT. Amino acid sequence: CASSVAPSGADTQYF.

V is TRBV5-1 and J is TRBJ1-5, with D maybe TRBD1 (5 bases). V lost 2 bases, J lost 11 bases, and 17 bases lay in between. The CDR3 is 14 residues long. Germline V gene lookup returns CDR1 SGHRS and CDR2 YFSETQ. CDR3 sequence reads: CASSFTSGQGAQHF. As DNA, the CDR3 is TGCGCCAGCAGCTTTACTTCCGGTCAAGGGGCCCAGCATTTT.

The rearrangement uses TRBV19 and TRBJ1-2; 8 bases are shared with TRBD1. Germline values: CDR1 LNHDA, CDR2 SQIVND (reference sequence). There are 15 residues in the CDR3. Trimming cost V 4 bases and J 6 bases; bases outside gene matches: 10. The CDR3 bases are TGTGCCAGTAGTAGATATCAGACAGGGGTCGATGGCTACACCTTC. Its protein is CASSRYQTGVDGYTF.

This clone was observed a handful of times. The chain carries TRBV19 and TRBJ2-3; TRBD1 agrees at 9 bases. Per germline, CDR1 LNHDA and CDR2 SQIVND (reference sequence). This CDR3 comprises 15 residues. J was trimmed by 6 bases and V by 3 bases; bases with no gene match: 7. The CDR3 spells CASSIGTGSGDTQYF. DNA of the CDR3: TGTGCCAGTAGTATCGGGACAGGGTCAGGGGATACGCAGTATTTT.

This clone was observed a single time. The chain employs TRBV19 and TRBJ1-1; D remains unclear. This CDR3 contains 11 residues. The V gene's germline CDR1 is LNHDA and CDR2 SQIVND (reference sequence). Trimming left V 5 bases short and J 4 bases short, with 5 bases between. CDR3 in amino acids: CASSPGTEAFF. Here the CDR3 DNA reads TGTGCCAGTAGTCCAGGCACTGAAGCTTTCTTT. The variable domain in full, with the rest retrieved from reference TRBV19 and TRBJ1-1, is DGGITQSPKYLFRKEGQNVTLSCEQNLNHDAMYWYRQDPGQGLRLIYYSQIVNDFQKGDIAEGYSVSREKKESFPLTVTSAQKNPTAFYLCASSPGTEAFFGQGTRLTVV.

The table lists this clone with a count of one. V and J are TRBV7-2 and TRBJ2-5; TRBD2 agrees at 8 bases. The CDR3 runs to 17 residues. Germline trimming cut 1 base from V and 2 bases from J; bases unmatched to any gene: 9. From germline, CDR1 is SGHTA and CDR2 FQGNSA. As DNA, the CDR3 is TGTGCCAGCAGCTTAGTCGGTAGGGCGGGGGGTCAAGAGACCCAGTACTTC. This encodes CASSLVGRAGGQETQYF. Filled out from reference TRBV7-2 and TRBJ2-5, the complete variable domain reads GAGVSQSPSNKVTEKGKDVELRCDPISGHTALYWYRQSLGQGLEFLIYFQGNSAPDKSGLPSDRFSAERTGGSVSTLTIQRTQQEDSAVYLCASSLVGRAGGQETQYFGPGTRLLVL.

This chain joins TRBV28 and TRBJ1-1, with unresolved D. V was shortened by 0 bases and J by 7 bases, with 12 bases between the two germline ends. This CDR3 region has 14 residues. Germline loops: CDR1 MDHEN, CDR2 SYDVKM. CDR3 nucleotides: TGTGCCAGCAGTTTATGGGGAGGCGGCGATGAAGCTTTCTTT. This encodes CASSLWGGGDEAFF.